These 31 T cell receptor beta chains share one sample of origin, sequenced in a study of T cells in women clearing cervical HPV infection. Using immunoSEQ multiplex PCR, the repertoire was profiled, and TCRdb retains in-frame clones only, with some absent. The clone table shows more than 40,000 clones, with the ten largest holding approximately 1%. The sample comprised blood buffy coat. These receptors originate from a woman aged 18-70 years with a cervical HPV16 infection that either progressed to CIN3+ or cleared (not recorded which).

As regards this clone: Read data end 3 residues before the CDR3 end; the end is taken from the germline J gene. The J gene is TRBJ1-1, the V gene TRBV5-1; D is unresolved. Trimming took 10 bases from V and 2 from J, leaving 15 bases between them. Germline V gives CDR1 SGHRS, CDR2 YFSETQ. There are 13 residues in the CDR3. CDR3 bases read: TGCGCCGGTTCGGCGGCACCCAACACTGAA. It translates to CAGSAAPNTE. The whole CDR3 region reads CAGSAAPNTEAFF.

About this clone itself: The read terminates 3 residues ahead of where the CDR3 ends, so the germline J gene completes it. The chain couples TRBV5-1 to TRBJ2-3; the D gene is possibly TRBD2 (5 bases). The V gene's germline CDR1 is SGHRS and CDR2 YFSETQ. V lost 3 bases to trimming and J lost 2 bases, with 13 bases between them. The CDR3 length is 15 residues. Partial CDR3 DNA: TGCGCCAGCAGCTCCAGCGGAGGACCCACAGATACG. Protein product: CASSSSGGPTDT. The CDR3 as a whole reads CASSSSGGPTDTQYF. The full variable domain, completed using reference TRBV5-1 and TRBJ2-3, is KAGVTQTPRYLIKTRGQQVTLSCSPISGHRSVSWYQQTPGQGLQFLFEYFSETQRNKGNFPGRFSGRQFSNSRSEMNVSTLELGDSALYLCASSSSGGPTDTQYFGPGTRLTVL.

With regard to this clone: From the germline J gene comes the end of the CDR3, since the read stops 3 residues before it. The rearrangement uses TRBV19 and TRBJ2-3; 8 bases align to TRBD1. Germline CDR1 LNHDA, CDR2 SQIVND (reference sequence). The CDR3 has 20 amino acids. Incomplete CDR3 DNA: TGTGCCAGTAGTATGGACAGGGTGGGGAACAATCCCCTAAACAATCAGCCG. The encoded protein is CASSMDRVGNNPLNNQP. In full, the CDR3 reads CASSMDRVGNNPLNNQPQYF.

For this clone: Read sequence stops 3 residues before the CDR3 end, and the germline J gene provides the missing end. The V and J genes are TRBV5-1 and TRBJ1-5, with D possibly matching TRBD1 (5 bases). The CDR3 covers 18 residues. V was trimmed by 4 bases and J by 0 bases, leaving 20 bases between them. Germline V CDR1 and CDR2: SGHRS, YFSETQ. The part of the CDR3 DNA that was read is TGCGCCAGCAGCCCGGAGGGGTCATCAAGCCTTAGCAATCAGCCC. Protein: CASSPEGSSSLSNQP. The complete CDR3 reads CASSPEGSSSLSNQPQHF.

The CDR3 reads CASSQRTGPGANVLTF. The sequenced CDR3 bases are TGCGCCAGCAGCCAGAGGACAGGGCCAGGGGCCAACGTC. The chain uses TRBV5-1 and TRBJ2-6; TRBD1 aligns across 8 bases. The sequence runs out 3 residues before the end of the CDR3; the remainder is reconstructed from the germline J gene. This CDR3 spans 16 amino acids. V lost 4 bases to trimming and J lost 4 bases; unmatched junction nucleotides: 7. Germline V gives CDR1 SGHRS, CDR2 YFSETQ.

As for this clone: The read ends 3 residues shy of where the CDR3 ends; the end is completed using the germline J gene. The chain combines TRBV5-1 with TRBJ2-3; D is unclear. The V end was cut by 4 bases, the J end by 1 base, with 4 bases between. The germline CDR1 and CDR2 sequences are SGHRS and YFSETQ. This CDR3 has 12 residues. CDR3: CASSPGTDTQYF. The CDR3 DNA, read in part, is TGCGCCAGCAGCCCAGGCACAGATACG.

With respect to this clone: Read sequence stops 3 residues before the CDR3 end, and the germline J gene provides the missing end. The J gene is TRBJ2-3, the V gene TRBV29-1; the D gene is possibly TRBD2 (5 bases). CDR1 is SQVTM, CDR2 ANQGSEA, per germline. CDR3 length: 13 residues. Incomplete CDR3 DNA: TGCAGCGTATCCCTACTCCTCGGGGAGACG. Its protein is CSVSLLLGET. Given in full, the CDR3 is CSVSLLLGETQYF.

On this clone itself: The read ends 3 residues early relative to the CDR3; the germline J gene fills the gap. The chain recombines TRBV7-9 with TRBJ2-3; a possible D gene is TRBD2 (5 bases). CDR1 is SEHNR, CDR2 FQNEAQ, per germline (reference sequence). The CDR3 loop spans 13 amino acids. The germline V and J ends were trimmed by 4 bases and 4 bases, with 9 bases remaining between them. Incomplete CDR3 DNA: TGTGCCAGCAGCTCCGGACTGTCAGATACG. Amino acid sequence: CASSSGLSDT. The full CDR3 reads CASSSGLSDTQYF.

Comment on this clone: The read falls 3 residues short of the CDR3 end, and the missing part is taken from the germline J gene. This chain links TRBV7-9 with TRBJ1-2, with D tentatively TRBD1 (6 bases). The CDR3 runs to 15 residues. CDR1 and CDR2 (germline): SEHNR, FQNEAQ (reference sequence). The CDR3 loop is CASSPYELAGGDYTF. The CDR3 DNA, read in part, is TGTGCCAGCAGCCCATACGAATTAGCGGGGGGCGAC.

Concerning this clone itself: The CDR3 end falls 3 residues outside the read, so it is completed with the germline J gene. The V call is TRBV12-3 or TRBV12-4, the J call TRBJ2-1; 10 nucleotides align to TRBD2. V lost 5 bases and J lost 4; bases outside the gene matches: 5. This CDR3 comprises 15 residues. Incomplete CDR3 DNA: TGTGCCAGCAGTCGCAGCGGGGGGGCTTACAATGAG. Translated, it gives CASSRSGGAYNE. Given in full, the CDR3 is CASSRSGGAYNEQFF.

The sequenced CDR3 bases are TGCGCCAGCAGCCGGGGGGGACTAGCGGAGTTCACAGATACG. Protein product: CASSRGGLAEFTDT. In full, the CDR3 is CASSRGGLAEFTDTQYF. V and J are TRBV5-1 and TRBJ2-3, with TRBD2 matching 11 bases. The CDR3 end falls 3 residues outside the read, so it is completed with the germline J gene. Unmatched junction bases numbered 9, after V lost 4 bases and J lost 2 bases. This CDR3 spans 17 amino acids. Per germline, CDR1 SGHRS and CDR2 YFSETQ.

Details on this clone: The missing CDR3 end, 3 residues past where the read stops, is filled in from the germline J gene. The V gene is TRBV11-1, the J gene TRBJ2-3; D ambiguous. The CDR3 has 13 residues. CDR1 is SGHAT, CDR2 FQDESV, per germline (reference sequence). The CDR3 reads CASSQIEAATQYF. The part of the CDR3 DNA that was read is TGTGCCAGCAGCCAAATTGAGGCGGCCACG. Variable domain in full (rest from reference TRBV11-1 and TRBJ2-3): EAEVAQSPRYKITEKSQAVAFWCDPISGHATLYWYRQILGQGPELLVQFQDESVVDDSQLPKDRFSAERLKGVDSTLKIQPAELGDSAMYLCASSQIEAATQYFGPGTRLTVL.

In regard to this clone: The read comes to an end 3 residues before the CDR3 does, leaving the germline J gene to fill in the end. The chain recombines TRBV29-1 with TRBJ1-1; perhaps TRBD1 as D (5 bases). CDR1 is SQVTM and CDR2 is ANQGSEA in the germline V gene. The V and J ends lost 7 bases and 0 bases respectively, with 9 bases between them. The CDR3 sequence is 12 residues long. The CDR3 spells CSALTVNTEAFF. The sequenced CDR3 bases are TGCAGCGCCTTGACAGTGAACACTGAA. Full variable domain (remainder filled in from reference TRBV29-1 and TRBJ1-1): SAVISQKPSRDICQRGTSLTIQCQVDSQVTMMFWYRQQPGQSLTLIATANQGSEATYESGFVIDKFPISRPNLTFSTLTVSNMSPEDSSIYLCSALTVNTEAFFGQGTRLTVV.

Concerning this clone: From the germline J gene comes the end of the CDR3, since the read stops 3 residues before it. J is TRBJ2-7 and V is TRBV27; 10 bases map to TRBD1. The germline V gene has CDR1 MNHEY and CDR2 SMNVEV (reference sequence). The CDR3 covers 17 residues. V was pared by 5 bases and J by 3 bases, with 13 bases of the junction left unmatched. The sequenced part of the CDR3 DNA is TGTGCCAGCAGTCCGGGACAGGGGTCCCAGGGGTACTACGAG. Translating it yields CASSPGQGSQGYYE. The CDR3 in its entirety is CASSPGQGSQGYYEQYF.

A remark on this clone: The CDR3 end lies 3 residues beyond the end of the read and is filled in from the germline J gene. V and J are TRBV7-9 and TRBJ1-1; TRBD1 matches at 7 bases. The germline CDR1 and CDR2 sequences are SEHNR and FQNEAQ (reference sequence). This CDR3 has 15 amino acids. CDR3 bases read: TGTGCCAGCAGCTTAGTTTTTGGTCCGGGACAGATG. It specifies CASSLVFGPGQM. The CDR3 in full is CASSLVFGPGQMAFF.

In regard to this clone: The read ends 3 residues shy of where the CDR3 ends; the end is completed using the germline J gene. This sequence joins TRBV5-1 and TRBJ2-1, with 7 bases aligning to TRBD1. The length of the CDR3 is 15 residues. Unmatched junction bases numbered 8, after V lost 2 bases and J lost 6 bases. Germline loops: CDR1 SGHRS, CDR2 YFSETQ. CDR3 loop: CASSFRQGGVNEQFF. The CDR3 bases that were read are TGCGCCAGCAGCTTCCGACAGGGTGGGGTCAATGAG.

Comments on this clone: The read falls 3 residues short of the CDR3 end, and the missing part is taken from the germline J gene. The chain recombines TRBV5-1 with TRBJ2-2; D gene uncertain. This CDR3 region has 12 residues. Per the germline V gene, CDR1 is SGHRS and CDR2 is YFSETQ. V lost 2 bases and J 6 bases, leaving 5 bases between the germline ends. The CDR3: CASSLSAGELFF. The DNA read from the CDR3 is TGCGCCAGCAGCTTATCGGCCGGGGAG.

Worth noting for this clone: The read finishes 3 residues shy of the CDR3 end, and the germline J gene is used to complete it. J is TRBJ2-1 and V is TRBV15, with D unresolved. Trimming stripped 2 bases from V and 9 bases from J, with 11 bases between. Germline CDR1 is LNHNV and CDR2 is YYDKDF (reference sequence). The CDR3 contains 13 residues. The part of the CDR3 DNA that was read is TGTGCCACCAGCAGACCCCGGGTGACTGAG. Its protein is CATSRPRVTE. The whole CDR3 reads CATSRPRVTEQFF.

With regard to this clone: The missing CDR3 end, 3 residues past where the read stops, is filled in from the germline J gene. This chain joins TRBV2 and TRBJ1-4; D perhaps matches TRBD1 (5 bases). The CDR3 is 14 residues long. Per the germline V gene, CDR1 is SNHLY and CDR2 is FYNNEI. Incomplete CDR3 DNA: TGTGCCAGCAGTGACGAGACAGATAATTCACCA. It translates to CASSDETDNSP. The whole CDR3 reads CASSDETDNSPLFF.

Comment on this clone: The read terminates 3 residues before the CDR3 end, so the remaining end is supplied by the germline J gene. V and J are TRBV10-3 and TRBJ2-7, with D unresolved. CDR3 length: 13 residues. Trimming cost V 7 bases and J 1 base, with 11 bases left between them. Germline V gene sequence: CDR1 ENHRY, CDR2 SYGVKD. CDR3 sequence reads: CAITLDPSYEQYF. The part of the CDR3 DNA that was read is TGTGCCATCACCCTAGATCCATCCTACGAG.

Details on this clone: The sequence runs out 3 residues before the end of the CDR3; the remainder is reconstructed from the germline J gene. This chain joins TRBV5-1 and TRBJ1-2; TRBD1 matches at 8 bases. The germline CDR1 and CDR2 sequences are SGHRS and YFSETQ. The CDR3 length is 14 residues. CDR3 region: CASSLAQGAGGYTF. The covered CDR3 bases are TGCGCCAGCAGCTTGGCTCAGGGGGCTGGGGGC.

About this clone itself: Read coverage stops 3 residues before the CDR3 terminus; the germline J gene supplies the remainder. This chain connects TRBV7-2 to TRBJ1-1; D ambiguous. V was cut by 2 bases and J by 1 base, with 8 bases left in between. The germline V gene has CDR1 SGHTA and CDR2 FQGNSA. The CDR3 covers 14 residues. Partial CDR3 DNA: TGTGCCAGCAGCTTATCAAAGGGGAACACTGAA. Translating gives CASSLSKGNTE. The full-length CDR3 reads as CASSLSKGNTEAFF.

Details on this clone: Coverage ceases 3 residues before the CDR3 finishes, and the germline J gene fills in the end. This chain connects TRBV20-1 to TRBJ2-3; D is perhaps TRBD2 (6 bases). Trimming pared 3 bases from V and 2 bases from J, leaving 9 bases between. The germline gives CDR1 DFQATT, CDR2 SNEGSKA (reference sequence). The CDR3 totals 13 residues. CDR3 sequence reads: CSASGEVTDTQYF. CDR3 bases read: TGCAGTGCTAGCGGGGAGGTCACAGATACG.

This CDR3 is CASSPHEAGEQETQYF. CDR3 DNA, as far as it was read: TGTGCCAGCAGCCCCCATGAAGCGGGGGAACAAGAGACC. The V and J genes are TRBV13 and TRBJ2-5; 8 positions agree with TRBD2. The CDR3 end is not reached by the read, which stops 3 residues before it; the germline J gene fills it in. The V gene's germline CDR1 is PRHDT and CDR2 FYEKMQ (reference sequence). This CDR3 has 16 residues. Trimming cost V 5 bases and J 2 bases; bases outside gene matches: 10.

Notes on this clone: The sequenced fragment ends 3 residues before the CDR3 boundary, so the rest is inferred from the germline J gene. The chain links TRBV3-1 (or the pseudogene TRBV3-2) to TRBJ2-7; 8 nucleotides align to TRBD1. V lost 4 bases to trimming and J lost 0 bases; unmatched junction nucleotides: 5. Per germline, CDR1 LGHDT and CDR2 YNNKEL (reference sequence). CDR3 length: 15 amino acids. The covered CDR3 bases are TGTGCCAGCAGCCGTGGGACAGGAAACTCCTACGAG. This sequence encodes CASSRGTGNSYE. The complete CDR3 protein is CASSRGTGNSYEQYF.

A note on this clone: The missing CDR3 end, 3 residues past where the read stops, is filled in from the germline J gene. This sequence joins TRBV20-1 and TRBJ1-4; TRBD1 agrees at 7 bases. V was clipped by 6 bases and J by 6 bases; unmatched bases: 13. The CDR3 runs to 15 residues. CDR1 DFQATT and CDR2 SNEGSKA come from the germline V gene (reference sequence). The CDR3 DNA, read in part, is TGCAGTGCCGTGGCCGGAGGGGGCTCGGATGAAAAA. Amino acid sequence: CSAVAGGGSDEK. The CDR3 in its entirety is CSAVAGGGSDEKLFF.

Of note for this clone: The CDR3 end is not reached by the read, which stops 3 residues before it; the germline J gene fills it in. The rearrangement joins TRBV5-1 to TRBJ2-2; D ambiguous. Germline CDR1 and CDR2: SGHRS and YFSETQ. This CDR3 region has 17 residues. The DNA read from the CDR3 is TGCGCCAGCAGCTTTGAGGAAGCGAGCTCCTATAATTCACCG. This gives the protein CASSFEEASSYNSP. The CDR3 in its entirety is CASSFEEASSYNSPLFF. The full variable domain, completed using reference TRBV5-1 and TRBJ2-2, is KAGVTQTPRYLIKTRGQQVTLSCSPISGHRSVSWYQQTPGQGLQFLFEYFSETQRNKGNFPGRFSGRQFSNSRSEMNVSTLELGDSALYLCASSFEEASSYNSPLFFGEGSRLTVL.

Worth noting for this clone: The CDR3 end lies 3 residues beyond the end of the read and is filled in from the germline J gene. The chain joins TRBV6-1 to TRBJ1-1; D call uncertain. Germline assignment: CDR1 MNHNS and CDR2 SASEGT. The CDR3 runs to 15 residues. The V end was cut by 6 bases, the J end by 1 base, with 15 bases between. Incomplete CDR3 DNA: TGTGCCAGCAGAGAACAGCGCGTGAGGAACACTGAA. Translated: CASREQRVRNTE. The entire CDR3 protein reads CASREQRVRNTEAFF.

In the case of this clone: The CDR3 is cut off 3 residues early in the read; its end comes from the germline J gene. V is TRBV7-2 and J is TRBJ1-4, with unresolved D. With 1 base removed from V and 8 bases from J, the gap between germline ends came to 5 bases. The CDR3 is 12 amino acids. CDR1 and CDR2 from the germline V gene are SGHTA and FQGNSA. CDR3 DNA (partial): TGTGCCAGCAGCTTAGTACAGGAAAAA. Translated, it gives CASSLVQEK. The whole CDR3 sequence reads CASSLVQEKLFF.

Points on this clone: The CDR3 end lies 3 residues beyond the end of the read and is filled in from the germline J gene. This chain links TRBV9 with TRBJ2-7; tentatively, D is TRBD2 (5 bases). Deletions cut 4 bases from V and 2 bases from J, with 13 bases between. The CDR3 loop spans 14 amino acids. Germline assignment: CDR1 SGDLS and CDR2 YYNGEE. The part of the CDR3 DNA that was read is TGTGCCAGCAGCCCATTTAGCGAAACCTACGAG. Translated: CASSPFSETYE. The entire CDR3 is CASSPFSETYEQYF.

About this clone itself: The CDR3 end falls 3 residues outside the read, so it is completed with the germline J gene. The rearrangement uses TRBV6-1 and TRBJ1-2; D may be TRBD1 (6 bases). In germline, CDR1 is MNHNS, CDR2 SASEGT. The CDR3 extends over 15 amino acids. The CDR3 bases that were read are TGTGCCAGCAGTGAGGGGACTAGCGGGGGGGCCGAC. Translation: CASSEGTSGGAD. The complete CDR3 sequence is CASSEGTSGGADYTF.